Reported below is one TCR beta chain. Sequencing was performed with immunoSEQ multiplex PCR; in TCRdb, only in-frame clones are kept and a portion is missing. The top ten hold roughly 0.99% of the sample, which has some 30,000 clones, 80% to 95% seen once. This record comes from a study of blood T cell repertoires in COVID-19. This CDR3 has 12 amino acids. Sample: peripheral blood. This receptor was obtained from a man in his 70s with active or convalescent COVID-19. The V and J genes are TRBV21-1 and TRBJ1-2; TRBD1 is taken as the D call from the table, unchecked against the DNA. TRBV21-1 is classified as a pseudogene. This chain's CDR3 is CASSKVRPGYTF. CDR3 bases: TGTGCCAGCAGCAAAGTCAGGCCTGGCTACACCTTC.